What follows are 18 T cell receptor beta chains derived from one specimen sequenced in a study of T cells after yellow fever vaccination. In TCRdb, the 5' RACE reads were re-called with MiXCR into one record per CDR3 protein. The table shows 200,000 to 300,000 distinct CDR3 sequences, with 13% occurring only once. The sequencing here drew on CD4+ T cells sorted from PBMCs, taken 45 days after the yellow fever booster vaccination. All receptors derive from a man younger than 45 who received the YFV17D yellow fever vaccine.

This clonotype was recorded at least ten times. The chain employs TRBV20-1 and TRBJ2-7, with D perhaps TRBD1 (5 bases). Germline V lookup: CDR1 DFQATT, CDR2 SNEGSKA (reference sequence). The CDR3 runs to 13 residues. Trimming took 2 bases from V and 1 from J, leaving 9 bases between them. This chain's CDR3 is CSARRQYSYEQYF. The CDR3 DNA is TGCAGTGCTAGAAGACAGTATTCCTACGAGCAGTACTTC.

Only a few counts were recorded for this clonotype. The V call is TRBV20-1, the J call TRBJ1-1; D is possibly TRBD1 (6 bases). Germline CDR1 is DFQATT and CDR2 is SNEGSKA (reference sequence). There are 13 residues in the CDR3. Between the trimmed V and J ends, which lost 6 bases and 1 base, there was a span of 12 bases. This CDR3 reads CSAISGANTEAFF. The CDR3 region has the DNA TGCAGTGCAATTTCAGGGGCGAACACTGAAGCTTTCTTT.

This clonotype was counted between two and nine times. This chain uses TRBV7-2 with TRBJ2-1, with 7 bases lining up with TRBD2. Trimming removed 1 base from V and 7 bases from J; junction bases left unmatched: 4. The CDR3 is 14 amino acids. Germline-derived CDR1 and CDR2 are SGHTA and FQGNSA. The CDR3 nucleotides read TGTGCCAGCAGCTTAGAGGGACTACGTAATGAGCAGTTCTTC. It is translated as CASSLEGLRNEQFF.

Comment on this clonotype: A clone one base away is much larger, so this may be a read error. This sequence joins TRBV7-2 and TRBJ2-2; D is undetermined. Germline values: CDR1 SGHTA, CDR2 FQGNSA. Trimming removed 4 bases at V and 0 bases at J, with 3 bases between. The CDR3 covers 13 residues. CDR3 bases: TGTGCCAGCAGCTCCCCGAACACCGGGGAGCTGTTTTTT. Protein sequence: CASSSPNTGELFF.

This clonotype was recorded a few times. The V gene is TRBV7-2, the J gene TRBJ2-5; D remains unclear. Trimming removed 1 base from V and 4 bases from J, with 10 bases in between. This CDR3 contains 14 residues. Germline CDR1 reads SGHTA; CDR2 reads FQGNSA. The CDR3 protein is CASSLGTLGETQYF. CDR3 DNA sequence: TGTGCCAGCAGCTTAGGTACTCTAGGAGAGACCCAGTACTTC.

This clonotype was seen at least ten times. The chain is built from TRBV6-1 and TRBJ2-7, with 8 bases matching TRBD1. Per germline, CDR1 MNHNS and CDR2 SASEGT. V lost 6 bases to trimming and J lost 3 bases; unmatched junction nucleotides: 4. The CDR3 length is 13 residues. Here the CDR3 reads CASSPDRGYEQYF. Written as DNA, the CDR3 is TGTGCCAGCAGCCCCGACAGGGGCTACGAGCAGTACTTC.

This clonotype was seen a few times. The chain combines TRBV15 with TRBJ1-4; TRBD1 aligns across 7 bases. Germline V gives CDR1 LNHNV, CDR2 YYDKDF (reference sequence). Trimming removed 0 bases from V and 8 bases from J; junction bases left unmatched: 3. The CDR3 is 14 amino acids. The DNA of the CDR3 is TGTGCCACCAGCAGAGATCAGGGGGGAGAAAAACTGTTTTTT. This sequence encodes CATSRDQGGEKLFF.

This chain joins TRBV5-1 and TRBJ2-2; the D is unclear. Germline V lookup: CDR1 SGHRS, CDR2 YFSETQ. The CDR3 spans 13 residues. The V end lost 4 bases, the J end lost 6 bases, and 10 bases lay between the germline ends. CDR3 in amino acids: CASSVYEPGELFF. In DNA, the CDR3 is TGCGCCAGCAGCGTGTATGAGCCCGGGGAGCTGTTTTTT.

The chain recombines TRBV5-4 with TRBJ2-1, with 13 bases that match TRBD2. Germline CDR1 SGHNT, CDR2 YYREEE (reference sequence). V was clipped by 0 bases and J by 13 bases; unmatched bases: 4. The CDR3 totals 14 residues. CDR3 protein: CASSLVGTSGTQFF. The CDR3 bases are TGTGCCAGCAGCTTGGTAGGGACTAGCGGGACCCAGTTCTTC.

This chain joins TRBV5-1 and TRBJ2-1, with D possibly TRBD2 on 6 matching bases. Trimming removed 0 bases from V and 4 bases from J, with 8 bases in between. CDR1 SGHRS and CDR2 YFSETQ come from the germline V gene. The CDR3 length is 14 residues. As DNA, the CDR3 is TGCGCCAGCAGCTTGGACGGGAGATACAATGAGCAGTTCTTC. Translation gives CASSLDGRYNEQFF.

This clonotype was observed at least ten times. V and J are TRBV20-1 and TRBJ2-7; 7 bases match TRBD1. CDR1 is DFQATT and CDR2 is SNEGSKA in the germline V gene (reference sequence). The V segment lost 5 bases and the J segment 2 bases; nucleotides outside the gene matches: 6. The CDR3 consists of 13 residues. The CDR3 reads CSAFRDSTYEQYF. CDR3 DNA sequence: TGCAGTGCTTTTCGGGACAGTACCTACGAGCAGTACTTC.

As DNA, the CDR3 is TGTGCCAGCAGCTTGGGGACTCCCTTGTACGAGCAGTACTTC. It is translated as CASSLGTPLYEQYF. J is TRBJ2-7 and V is TRBV7-2; weak D call: TRBD2 (6 bases). Trimming cost V 3 bases and J 4 bases, with 13 bases left between them. Germline V gives CDR1 SGHTA, CDR2 FQGNSA. The CDR3 length is 14 residues. Complete variable domain (other parts from reference TRBV7-2 and TRBJ2-7): GAGVSQSPSNKVTEKGKDVELRCDPISGHTALYWYRQSLGQGLEFLIYFQGNSAPDKSGLPSDRFSAERTGGSVSTLTIQRTQQEDSAVYLCASSLGTPLYEQYFGPGTRLTVT.

This clonotype has at least ten counts. The J gene is TRBJ1-1, the V gene TRBV7-2; possibly TRBD1 for D (5 bases). The CDR3 is 15 amino acids. V lost 2 bases and J 5 bases, leaving 15 bases between the germline ends. Germline V lookup: CDR1 SGHTA, CDR2 FQGNSA. CDR3 sequence (DNA): TGTGCCAGCAGCTTACTCGGGGCGGGAGGGACTGAAGCTTTCTTT. It translates to CASSLLGAGGTEAFF.

This clonotype showed up just a few times. The chain joins TRBV28 to TRBJ2-7; D gene uncertain. CDR3 length: 12 residues. CDR1 is MDHEN and CDR2 is SYDVKM in the germline V gene. V dropped 6 bases and J dropped 5 bases, with 11 bases sitting between them. The CDR3 nucleotides are TGTGCCAGCAGGCCGACAAGCCACGAGCAGTACTTC. This encodes CASRPTSHEQYF.

This clonotype turned up a few times. This rearrangement joins TRBV12-3 or TRBV12-4 to TRBJ2-2; no reliable D call. V was trimmed by 6 bases and J by 1 base, leaving 9 bases between them. The CDR3 covers 14 residues. The CDR3: CASRRPGNTGELFF. The CDR3 coding sequence is TGTGCCAGCAGACGACCAGGGAACACCGGGGAGCTGTTTTTT.

The table lists this clonotype with a few counts. This chain links TRBV20-1 with TRBJ1-5, with D possibly matching TRBD1 (6 bases). V gave up 2 bases and J gave up 5 bases, with 13 bases separating them. The CDR3 spans 14 residues. CDR1 DFQATT and CDR2 SNEGSKA come from the germline V gene (reference sequence). This chain's CDR3 is CSARSGTTDQPQHF. The CDR3 bases are TGCAGTGCTAGATCCGGGACAACCGATCAGCCCCAGCATTTT.

This chain joins TRBV5-1 and TRBJ2-5; D not resolved. V lost 5 bases and J 5 bases, leaving 19 bases between the germline ends. Germline V gives CDR1 SGHRS, CDR2 YFSETQ. The CDR3 is 15 amino acids. The CDR3 DNA is TGCGCCAGCAGTTCACTGGGCCACTACGGGGAGACCCAGTACTTC. This codes for CASSSLGHYGETQYF.

The chain couples TRBV5-1 to TRBJ2-1; 8 bases align to TRBD1. The CDR3 spans 14 residues. Germline-derived CDR1 and CDR2 are SGHRS and YFSETQ. V trimming: 4 bases; J trimming: 7 bases; junction bases outside the gene matches: 7. Here the CDR3 reads CASSRGTGQNEQFF. The CDR3 DNA follows: TGCGCCAGCAGCCGTGGGACAGGACAGAATGAGCAGTTCTTC. Based on the CDR3 plus reference TRBV5-1 and TRBJ2-1, the full variable domain is KAGVTQTPRYLIKTRGQQVTLSCSPISGHRSVSWYQQTPGQGLQFLFEYFSETQRNKGNFPGRFSGRQFSNSRSEMNVSTLELGDSALYLCASSRGTGQNEQFFGPGTRLTVL.